The rows below give T cell receptor beta chains drawn from one sample of a study of CD8 T cells in ankylosing spondylitis. TCRdb reprocessed the 5' RACE reads with MiXCR, giving one entry per CDR3 protein. Seen here are about 540,000 distinct CDR3 sequences, 9.5% to 15% observed once, and the top ten hold 6.5% to 7%. The specimen sequenced was blood, either unsorted or a sorted T cell fraction (not recorded which). The origin of the receptors is a male donor with ankylosing spondylitis. Both conserved end residues are part of each CDR3. D genes are given only for firm matches. Expanded clones get a size class; other rows say once, few or many, or leave the size out.

abundance	v_gene	j_gene	d_gene	CDR3nt	CDR3aa
NA	TRBV11-2	TRBJ2-7	NA	TGTGCCAGCAGCTCACCCCGCAGATCCTACGAGCAGTACTTC	CASSSPRRSYEQYF
NA	TRBV29-1	TRBJ2-7	NA	TGCAGCGTTTACAGGGTGGATACCCACGAGCAGTACTTC	CSVYRVDTHEQYF
NA	TRBV5-1	TRBJ2-1	NA	TGCGCCAGCAACCGGGACCCAACGGACAATGAGCAGTTCTTC	CASNRDPTDNEQFF
NA	TRBV15	TRBJ2-1	TRBD1	TGTGCCACCAGCAGAGGCGGACAGGAACGGAGTGAGCAGTTCTTC	CATSRGGQERSEQFF
NA	TRBV13	TRBJ1-2	NA	TGTGCCAGCAGCTGGGGAGTGGGGGGCTATGGCTACACCTTC	CASSWGVGGYGYTF
few	TRBV4-1	TRBJ2-3	NA	TGCGCCAGCAGCCAAGAGGCCGTGTGGGATACGCAGTATTTT	CASSQEAVWDTQYF
few	TRBV18	TRBJ2-6	TRBD1	TGTGCCAGCTCACCACGACAGGGCTCTGGGGCCAACGTCCTGACTTTC	CASSPRQGSGANVLTF
few	TRBV7-9	TRBJ1-1	NA	TGTGCCAGCAGCTTATTTAGGCAACTGAACACTGACACTGAAGCTTTCTTT	CASSLFRQLNTDTEAFF
few	TRBV10-1	TRBJ2-1	TRBD2	TGCGCCAGCAGTGGGATAAATCTAGCGGGGGCCTACAATGAGCAGTTCTTC	CASSGINLAGAYNEQFF
few	TRBV7-8	TRBJ1-3	NA	TGTGCCAGCAGCCTCCCCGGAGGGGGGAGCTCTGGAAACACCATATATTTT	CASSLPGGGSSGNTIYF
once	TRBV9	TRBJ1-1	NA	TGTGCCAGCAGCTTCACGACAGGCTACACTGAAGCTTTCTTT	CASSFTTGYTEAFF